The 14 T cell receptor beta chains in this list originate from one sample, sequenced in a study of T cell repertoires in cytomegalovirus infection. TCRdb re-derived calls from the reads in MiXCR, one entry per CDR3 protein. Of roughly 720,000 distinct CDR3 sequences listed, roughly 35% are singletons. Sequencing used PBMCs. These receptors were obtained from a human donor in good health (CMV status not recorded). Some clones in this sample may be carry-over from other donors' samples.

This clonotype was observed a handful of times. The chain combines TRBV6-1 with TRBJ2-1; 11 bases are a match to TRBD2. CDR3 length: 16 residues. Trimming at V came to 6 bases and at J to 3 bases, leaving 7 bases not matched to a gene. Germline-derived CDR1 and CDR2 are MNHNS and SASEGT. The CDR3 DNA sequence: TGTGCCAGCAGACTACGGACTAGCGGGCTCTACAATGAGCAGTTCTTC. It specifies CASRLRTSGLYNEQFF.

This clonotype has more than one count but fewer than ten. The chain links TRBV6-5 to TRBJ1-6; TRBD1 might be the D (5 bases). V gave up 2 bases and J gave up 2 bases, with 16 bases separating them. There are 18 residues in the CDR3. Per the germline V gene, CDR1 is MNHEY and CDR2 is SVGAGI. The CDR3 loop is CASSYGATPGTYNSPLHF. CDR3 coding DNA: TGTGCCAGCAGTTACGGGGCGACCCCGGGGACCTATAATTCACCCCTCCACTTT.

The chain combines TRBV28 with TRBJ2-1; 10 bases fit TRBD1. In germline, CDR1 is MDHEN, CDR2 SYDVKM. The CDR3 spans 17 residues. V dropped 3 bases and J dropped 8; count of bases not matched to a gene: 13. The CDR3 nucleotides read TGTGCCAGCAGTTTGCCAGACAGGGGGCTTGGGAGGGATGAGCAGTTCTTC. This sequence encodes CASSLPDRGLGRDEQFF.

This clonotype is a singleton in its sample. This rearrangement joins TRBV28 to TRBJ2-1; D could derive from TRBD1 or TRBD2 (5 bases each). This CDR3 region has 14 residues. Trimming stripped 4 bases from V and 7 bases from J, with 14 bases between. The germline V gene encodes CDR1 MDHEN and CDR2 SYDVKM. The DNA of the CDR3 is TGTGCCAGCAGTTCCCGGGGCCAGGTTAATGAGCAGTTCTTC. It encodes CASSSRGQVNEQFF.

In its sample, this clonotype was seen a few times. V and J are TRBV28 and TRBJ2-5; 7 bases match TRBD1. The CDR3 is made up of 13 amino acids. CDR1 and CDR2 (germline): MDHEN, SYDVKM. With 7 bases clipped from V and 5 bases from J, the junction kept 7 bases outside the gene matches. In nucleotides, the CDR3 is TGTGCCAGCACCAGGGACAGACTGGAGACCCAGTACTTC. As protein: CASTRDRLETQYF. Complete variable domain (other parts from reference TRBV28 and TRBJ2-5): DVKVTQSSRYLVKRTGEKVFLECVQDMDHENMFWYRQDPGLGLRLIYFSYDVKMKEKGDIPEGYSVSREKKERFSLILESASTNQTSMYLCASTRDRLETQYFGPGTRLLVL.

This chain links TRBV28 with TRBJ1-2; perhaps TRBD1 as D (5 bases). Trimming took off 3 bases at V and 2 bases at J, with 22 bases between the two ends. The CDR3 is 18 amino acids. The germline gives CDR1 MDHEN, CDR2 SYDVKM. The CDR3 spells CASSFARKPGRSNYGYTF. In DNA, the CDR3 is TGTGCCAGCAGTTTCGCCCGTAAACCGGGACGATCAAACTATGGCTACACCTTC.

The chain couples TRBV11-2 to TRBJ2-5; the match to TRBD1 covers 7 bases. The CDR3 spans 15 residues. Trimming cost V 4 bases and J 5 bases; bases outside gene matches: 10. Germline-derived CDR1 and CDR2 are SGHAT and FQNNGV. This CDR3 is CASSWTGQKWETQYF. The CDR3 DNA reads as TGTGCCAGCAGCTGGACGGGACAGAAGTGGGAGACCCAGTACTTC.

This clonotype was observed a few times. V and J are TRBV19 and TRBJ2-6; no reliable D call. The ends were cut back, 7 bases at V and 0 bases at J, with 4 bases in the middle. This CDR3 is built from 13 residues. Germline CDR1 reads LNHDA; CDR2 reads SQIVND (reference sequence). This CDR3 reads CASTVSGANVLTF. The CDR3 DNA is TGTGCCAGTACCGTCTCTGGGGCCAACGTCCTGACTTTC. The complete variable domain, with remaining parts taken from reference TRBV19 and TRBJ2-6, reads DGGITQSPKYLFRKEGQNVTLSCEQNLNHDAMYWYRQDPGQGLRLIYYSQIVNDFQKGDIAEGYSVSREKKESFPLTVTSAQKNPTAFYLCASTVSGANVLTFGAGSRLTVL.

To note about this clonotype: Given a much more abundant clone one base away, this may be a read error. The CDR3 DNA is TGTGCCAGCAGCTTAGGGACAGACAATGAGCAGTTATTC. The encoded protein is CASSLGTDNEQLF. The chain recombines TRBV7-3 with TRBJ2-1; TRBD1 matches at 7 bases. The CDR3 contains 13 residues. Germline CDR1 reads SGHTA; CDR2 reads FQGTGA.

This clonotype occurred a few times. The CDR3 region has the DNA TGTGCCAGCAGTTACGACAGGGTTGGATCCTACGAGCAGTACTTC. Amino acid sequence: CASSYDRVGSYEQYF. The chain is built from TRBV12-3 or TRBV12-4 and TRBJ2-7, with 7 bases matching TRBD1. The CDR3 runs 15 residues. V dropped 4 bases and J dropped 1; count of bases not matched to a gene: 7.

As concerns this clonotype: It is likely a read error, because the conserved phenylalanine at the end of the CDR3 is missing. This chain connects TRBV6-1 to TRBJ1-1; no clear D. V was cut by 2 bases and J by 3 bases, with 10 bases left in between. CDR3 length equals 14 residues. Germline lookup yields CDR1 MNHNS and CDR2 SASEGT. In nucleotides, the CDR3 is TGTGCCAGCAGTGAACCGGGATCGGACACTGAAGCTTTCTGT. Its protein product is CASSEPGSDTEAFC.

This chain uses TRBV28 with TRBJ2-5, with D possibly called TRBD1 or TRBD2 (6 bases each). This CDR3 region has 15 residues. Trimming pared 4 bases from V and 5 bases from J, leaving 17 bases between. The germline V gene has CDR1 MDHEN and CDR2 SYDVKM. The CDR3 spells CASSSIRRRGETQYF. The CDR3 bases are TGTGCCAGCAGTTCTATTCGTCGGAGGGGGGAGACCCAGTACTTC.

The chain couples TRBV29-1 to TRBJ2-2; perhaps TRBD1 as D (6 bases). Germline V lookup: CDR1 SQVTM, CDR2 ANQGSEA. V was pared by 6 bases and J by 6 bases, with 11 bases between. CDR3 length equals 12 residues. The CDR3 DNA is TGCAGCGTGCGACAGGCCTCCGGGGAGCTGTTTTTT. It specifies CSVRQASGELFF.

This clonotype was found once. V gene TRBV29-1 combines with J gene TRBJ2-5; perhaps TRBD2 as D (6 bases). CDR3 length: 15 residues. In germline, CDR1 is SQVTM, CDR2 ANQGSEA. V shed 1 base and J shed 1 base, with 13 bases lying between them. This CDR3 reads CSVEGAMEGQETQYF. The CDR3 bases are TGCAGCGTTGAAGGGGCCATGGAGGGCCAAGAGACCCAGTACTTC.